A selection of T cell receptor beta chains follows, all from one sample in a study of graft-versus-host responses after intestinal transplantation. The antigens for these receptors are not known. Assay: immunoSEQ multiplex PCR; the TCRdb copy retains only in-frame clones and omits some. This table holds 96,000 or so clones, about 90% found once. The material sequenced was unstimulated CD4+ T cells sorted from spleen or lymph node cells, taken before intestinal transplant. These receptors were obtained from a human donor who received an intestinal transplant. Both conserved end residues are part of each CDR3. A D gene is named only where the DNA matches it firmly.

>16|TRBV19|NA|TRBJ1-1
CARGIGGSKVNTEAFF
TGTGCCCGGGGGATCGGAGGGAGTAAGGTGAACACTGAAGCTTTCTTT
>15|TRBV9|NA|TRBJ2-3
CASSFRGAHTDTQYF
TGTGCCAGCAGCTTCCGGGGGGCCCACACAGATACGCAGTATTTT
>15|TRBV5-4|TRBD1|TRBJ1-1
CASSLVPGQGTEAFF
TGTGCCAGCAGCTTAGTGCCGGGACAGGGAACTGAAGCTTTCTTT
>13|TRBV15|NA|TRBJ1-1
CATSRTVNTEAFF
TGTGCCACCAGCAGAACAGTGAACACTGAAGCTTTCTTT
>18|TRBV7-9|TRBD2|TRBJ2-2
CASSLSLAGGHHTGELFF
TGTGCCAGCAGCTTATCACTAGCGGGGGGGCATCACACCGGGGAGCTGTTTTTT
>15|TRBV28|TRBD1|TRBJ2-7
CASSPQTGGNYEQYF
TGTGCCAGCAGCCCTCAGACAGGGGGAAACTACGAGCAGTACTTC
>15|TRBV5-8|NA|TRBJ1-5
CASSLEGWGSQPQHF
TGTGCCAGCAGCTTGGAGGGGTGGGGAAGCCAGCCCCAGCATTTT
>15|TRBV7-2|TRBD2|TRBJ2-7
CASRARLAGAYEQYF
TGTGCCAGCAGAGCCCGACTAGCGGGGGCCTACGAGCAGTACTTC
>14|TRBV28|NA|TRBJ1-1
CASSTSGLNTEAFF
TGTGCCAGCTCTACCTCGGGTTTGAACACTGAAGCTTTCTTT
>15|TRBV28|TRBD2|TRBJ2-7
CASRKLSGSIYEQYF
TGTGCCAGCAGGAAACTTAGCGGGAGTATCTACGAGCAGTACTTC
>14|TRBV5-1|NA|TRBJ2-1
CASSFPGTLNEQFF
TGCGCCAGCAGCTTCCCCGGGACACTCAATGAGCAGTTCTTC
>16|TRBV28|TRBD1|TRBJ2-7
CASSTLTQGASYEQYF
TGTGCCAGCAGCACCTTGACACAGGGGGCTTCGTACGAGCAGTACTTC
>14|TRBV7-6|NA|TRBJ2-5
CASSLATGRETQYF
TGTGCCAGCAGCTTAGCGACAGGTCGGGAGACCCAGTACTTC
>13|TRBV5-1|NA|TRBJ1-2
CASSGTVNYGYTF
TGCGCCAGCAGCGGAACAGTTAACTATGGCTACACCTTC
>13|TRBV2|TRBD1|TRBJ1-1
CASSEESGQKAFF
TGTGCCAGCAGTGAAGAGTCGGGACAGAAAGCTTTCTTT
>16|TRBV11-2|TRBD2|TRBJ2-7
CASSWGTSGEGYEQYF
TGTGCCAGCAGCTGGGGGACTAGCGGGGAAGGCTACGAGCAGTACTTC